The T cell receptor (beta chain) under discussion was sequenced for a study of T-cell reconstitution after alpha-beta-depleted transplantation in children. This clonotype has only a few counts. As yet, its antigen is unknown. The germline CDR1 and CDR2 sequences are DFQATT and SNEGSKA (reference sequence). V lost 4 bases to trimming and J lost 3 bases, with 6 bases between them. The CDR3 spans 12 residues. Preparation of the TCRbeta library used unique molecular identifiers. Each CDR3 protein is one row after TCRdb ran MiXCR on the PCR reads. The sample records more than 200,000 distinct CDR3 sequences, under 30% being singletons. General study results and limits: Surviving thymic progenitors and recipient T cells were the source of high TCRbeta diversity at day 60 in some patients.

The J gene is TRBJ2-2, the V gene TRBV20-1; tentatively, D is TRBD2 (6 bases). This receptor was obtained from a girl aged 2-10 years with Fanconi anemia, due to receive a stem cell transplant. The sequencing used PBMCs, collected before TCRalphabeta/CD19-depleted stem cell transplant. The CDR3, as DNA: TGCAGTGCTACTAGCGACACCGGGGAGCTGTTTTTT. It translates to CSATSDTGELFF.